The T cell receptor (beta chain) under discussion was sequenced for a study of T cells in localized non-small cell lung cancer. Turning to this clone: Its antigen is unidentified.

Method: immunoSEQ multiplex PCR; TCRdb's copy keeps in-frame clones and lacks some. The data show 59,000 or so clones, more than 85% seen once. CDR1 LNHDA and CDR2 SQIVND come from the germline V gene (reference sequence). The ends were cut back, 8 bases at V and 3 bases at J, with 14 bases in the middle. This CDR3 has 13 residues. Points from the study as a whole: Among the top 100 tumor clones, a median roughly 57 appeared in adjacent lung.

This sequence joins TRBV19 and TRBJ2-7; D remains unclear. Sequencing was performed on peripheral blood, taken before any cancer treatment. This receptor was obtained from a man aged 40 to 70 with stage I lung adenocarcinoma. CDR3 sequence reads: CASGPGRYYEQYF. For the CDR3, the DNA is TGTGCCAGTGGTCCTGGACGGTACTACGAGCAGTACTTC.